The 27 T cell receptor beta chains reported below all come from one sample, sequenced in a study of blood T cell repertoires in COVID-19. Measured with immunoSEQ multiplex PCR; TCRdb has only the in-frame clones, and not every one. Counted here are 150,000 to 160,000 clones, roughly nine tenths occurring once; the ten biggest clones make up around 0.55%. The sample comprised peripheral blood. Receptor source: a man aged 45-65 years with acute or convalescent COVID-19.

This clone was seen once. The chain recombines TRBV30 with TRBJ2-1; D might be TRBD2 (6 bases). The V end was cut by 1 base, the J end by 7 bases, with 11 bases between. The CDR3 has 13 amino acids. Germline V CDR1 and CDR2: GTSNPN, SVGIG (reference sequence). CDR3 in amino acids: CAWSGLVLNEQFF. The CDR3, as DNA: TGTGCCTGGAGTGGACTAGTTCTGAATGAGCAGTTCTTC.

V and J are TRBV4-3 and TRBJ2-1; weak D call: TRBD2 (6 bases). V was pared by 0 bases and J by 9 bases, with 9 bases between. This CDR3 spans 13 amino acids. The germline V gene encodes CDR1 LGHNA and CDR2 YSLEER. CDR3 amino acids: CASSQDMGLEQFF. The CDR3 DNA is TGCGCCAGCAGCCAAGACATGGGACTTGAGCAGTTCTTC.

The chain is built from TRBV7-9 and TRBJ1-2; D is undetermined. This CDR3 has 11 residues. The V end lost 7 bases, the J end lost 4 bases, and 7 bases lay between the germline ends. Germline assignment: CDR1 SEHNR and CDR2 FQNEAQ (reference sequence). This CDR3 is CASNSGYGYTF. The CDR3 coding sequence is TGTGCCAGCAACAGCGGCTATGGCTACACCTTC.

The chain joins TRBV27 to TRBJ2-7; 9 bases align to TRBD2. After removal of 2 bases from V and 0 bases from J, the junction contained 2 bases not matched to a gene. The CDR3 runs to 15 residues. Germline V gene lookup returns CDR1 MNHEY and CDR2 SMNVEV (reference sequence). The CDR3 DNA is TGTGCCAGCAGTTTACGGGGACTAGCCTCCTACGAGCAGTACTTC. Amino acids: CASSLRGLASYEQYF.

The V gene is TRBV4-3, the J gene TRBJ2-5, with 15 positions matching TRBD2. V lost 4 bases and J lost 3; bases outside the gene matches: 6. The CDR3 is 17 amino acids. Germline V CDR1 and CDR2: LGHNA, YSLEER. Written as DNA, the CDR3 is TGCGCCAGCAGCCCAGGACTAGCGGGGGGGCCAGAAGAGACCCAGTACTTC. This codes for CASSPGLAGGPEETQYF.

The V and J genes are TRBV28 and TRBJ2-2, with TRBD1 identical over 9 bases. The CDR3 is 15 residues long. Germline V gene data show CDR1 as MDHEN and CDR2 as SYDVKM. V trimming: 7 bases; J trimming: 6 bases; junction bases outside the gene matches: 9. For the CDR3, the DNA is TGTGCCAGCACGGCTGGGACAGGGAGGGCCGGGGAGCTGTTTTTT. This sequence encodes CASTAGTGRAGELFF.

The genes are TRBV7-9 and TRBJ2-1, with D possibly being TRBD2 (6 bases). The CDR3 covers 15 residues. V was cut by 5 bases and J by 2 bases, with 13 bases left in between. Germline V lookup: CDR1 SEHNR, CDR2 FQNEAQ (reference sequence). The CDR3 sequence: CASSVSVAAYNEQFF. In DNA, the CDR3 is TGTGCCAGCAGCGTGTCGGTAGCGGCCTACAATGAGCAGTTCTTC.

The chain is built from TRBV19 and TRBJ1-2; 8 bases align to TRBD1. Germline V lookup: CDR1 LNHDA, CDR2 SQIVND (reference sequence). This CDR3 is built from 12 residues. J was trimmed by 8 bases and V by 5 bases; bases with no gene match: 4. The CDR3 is CASSRTGRGYTF. The CDR3, as DNA: TGTGCCAGTAGTCGGACAGGGCGGGGCTACACCTTC.

V gene TRBV5-5 combines with J gene TRBJ2-2; TRBD1 agrees at 8 bases. From germline, CDR1 is SGHKS and CDR2 YYEKEE (reference sequence). This CDR3 is 16 amino acids long. V trimming: 5 bases; J trimming: 5 bases; junction bases outside the gene matches: 11. The DNA for the CDR3 is TGTGCCAGCAGTCGACCGACAGGGGTTAGGACCGGGGAGCTGTTTTTT. This encodes CASSRPTGVRTGELFF.

The V call is TRBV11-1, the J call TRBJ1-4, with 8 bases aligning to TRBD1. V shed 3 bases and J 8 bases; nucleotides not matched to a gene: 8. Germline-derived CDR1 and CDR2 are SGHAT and FQDESV (reference sequence). The CDR3 runs 15 residues. This CDR3 is CASSFGRGHQEKLFF. The CDR3 DNA sequence: TGTGCCAGCAGCTTCGGCAGGGGGCATCAGGAAAAACTGTTTTTT.

CDR3 protein: CASSPGTHGADTQYF. The DNA of the CDR3 is TGTGCCAGCTCACCCGGGACTCACGGCGCAGATACGCAGTATTTT. V gene TRBV18 combines with J gene TRBJ2-3; perhaps TRBD2 as D (6 bases). CDR3 length: 15 residues. Trimming took off 3 bases at V and 4 bases at J, with 14 bases between the two ends. Germline V gene lookup returns CDR1 KGHSH and CDR2 LQKENI.

V and J are TRBV15 and TRBJ2-5; TRBD2 aligns across 8 bases. Germline CDR1 is LNHNV and CDR2 is YYDKDF (reference sequence). Trimming at V came to 0 bases and at J to 5 bases, leaving 5 bases not matched to a gene. The CDR3 covers 15 residues. The CDR3 DNA reads TGTGCCACCAGCAGAGACGGGAGGGCTTGGGAGACCCAGTACTTC. As protein: CATSRDGRAWETQYF.

This clone was counted a single time. This sequence joins TRBV3-1 (or the pseudogene TRBV3-2) and TRBJ1-5; 7 bases match TRBD1. The germline V gene has CDR1 LGHDT and CDR2 YNNKEL (reference sequence). The CDR3 consists of 14 residues. V lost 3 bases and J lost 4; bases outside the gene matches: 3. The CDR3 here is CASSHGTANQPQHF. The CDR3 region has the DNA TGTGCCAGCAGCCATGGGACAGCTAATCAGCCCCAGCATTTT.

The V and J genes are TRBV28 and TRBJ2-5; 8 nucleotides line up with TRBD1. The CDR3 is 15 amino acids. Germline V gene lookup returns CDR1 MDHEN and CDR2 SYDVKM. The V segment lost 6 bases and the J segment 5 bases; nucleotides outside the gene matches: 11. CDR3 nucleotides: TGTGCCAGCAGCGATAGGTCAGGGGGCATTGAGACCCAGTACTTC. Protein product: CASSDRSGGIETQYF.

The gene calls are TRBV5-1 and TRBJ1-6; a possible D gene is TRBD1 (6 bases). Trimming pared 4 bases from V and 8 bases from J, leaving 13 bases between. The CDR3 length is 14 residues. CDR1 is SGHRS, CDR2 YFSETQ, per germline. DNA for the CDR3: TGCGCCAGCAGCCCGGCGGGGGGCTATTCACCCCTCCACTTT. As protein: CASSPAGGYSPLHF.

This sequence joins TRBV28 and TRBJ2-7; 7 bases fit TRBD1. The V segment lost 5 bases and the J segment 2 bases; nucleotides outside the gene matches: 6. The CDR3 totals 14 residues. Per germline, CDR1 MDHEN and CDR2 SYDVKM. The chain's CDR3 is CASSRGGPPYEQYF. The CDR3 nucleotides read TGTGCCAGCAGTAGAGGGGGCCCTCCCTACGAGCAGTACTTC.

The rearrangement uses TRBV23-1 and TRBJ1-1; D possibly corresponds to TRBD1 (6 bases). TRBV23-1 has ORF status, its function being uncertain. This CDR3 is 15 amino acids long. Between the trimmed V and J ends, which lost 7 bases and 4 bases, there was a span of 19 bases. Written as DNA, the CDR3 is TGCGCCAGCATCCGTGAGGGCTCCAGGGGCACTGAAGCTTTCTTT. It translates to CASIREGSRGTEAFF.

The chain has TRBV7-9 and TRBJ2-1; maybe TRBD2 (6 bases). The V gene's germline CDR1 is SEHNR and CDR2 FQNEAQ (reference sequence). Deletions cut 3 bases from V and 4 bases from J, with 13 bases between. The CDR3 sequence is 15 residues long. CDR3: CASSFVYGRYNEQFF. DNA for the CDR3: TGTGCCAGCAGCTTCGTCTATGGGAGGTACAATGAGCAGTTCTTC.

A note on this clone: This CDR3 is also generated by other DNA sequences in the sample. The chain carries TRBV15 and TRBJ2-7; 8 positions match TRBD1. The V gene end was trimmed by 5 bases and the J gene end by 5 bases; junction bases not matched to a gene: 8. The CDR3 spans 14 residues. The germline V gene has CDR1 LNHNV and CDR2 YYDKDF (reference sequence). The CDR3 bases are TGTGCCACCAGCCAGGACAGGGCAGCCCACGAGCAGTACTTC. Translation gives CATSQDRAAHEQYF.

This rearrangement joins TRBV12-3 or TRBV12-4 to TRBJ1-2; TRBD1 is a possible D gene (6 bases). Trimming shortened V by 3 bases and J by 7 bases, and 12 bases separated the two germline ends. The CDR3 loop spans 13 amino acids. The CDR3 DNA follows: TGTGCCAGCAGTTTTCCTCAGGGGCTTGGCTACACCTTC. Amino acids: CASSFPQGLGYTF.

The chain carries TRBV6-5 and TRBJ1-4; 11 bases line up with TRBD1. CDR3 length: 14 residues. The V gene end was trimmed by 7 bases and the J gene end by 7 bases; junction bases not matched to a gene: 5. The germline V gene encodes CDR1 MNHEY and CDR2 SVGAGI. CDR3 coding DNA: TGTGCCAGCACCCGGGACAGGGGGGGTGAAAAACTGTTTTTT. Translating gives CASTRDRGGEKLFF.

The chain carries TRBV11-3 and TRBJ2-2; D is possibly TRBD2 (5 bases). This CDR3 is built from 12 residues. Germline values: CDR1 SGHNT, CDR2 YENEEA. V lost 5 bases and J 7 bases, leaving 8 bases between the germline ends. Here the CDR3 DNA reads TGTGCCAGCAGCCCAGAGGGCGGGGAGCTGTTTTTT. This translates into CASSPEGGELFF.

The gene calls are TRBV11-2 and TRBJ2-7; 7 bases fit TRBD1. The length of the CDR3 is 16 residues. The ends lost 0 bases at V and 7 bases at J; junction bases unmatched: 12. Germline values: CDR1 SGHAT, CDR2 FQNNGV. The DNA for the CDR3 is TGTGCCAGCAGCTTAGACGAGGGGGCGGGCGGAATAGAGCAGTACTTC. It specifies CASSLDEGAGGIEQYF.

The chain recombines TRBV6-5 with TRBJ2-7; 8 bases fit TRBD1. J gave up 2 bases and V 6 bases, and 9 bases lay outside the gene matches. This CDR3 is built from 15 residues. Germline V gene sequence: CDR1 MNHEY, CDR2 SVGAGI. CDR3 sequence: CASSSGQGRAYEQYV. As DNA, the CDR3 is TGTGCCAGCAGCTCTGGACAGGGACGGGCCTACGAGCAGTACGTC.

The genes are TRBV27 and TRBJ2-2; 12 bases fit TRBD2. The CDR3 consists of 19 residues. Trimming cost V 5 bases and J 1 base; bases outside gene matches: 11. CDR1 and CDR2 (germline): MNHEY, SMNVEV (reference sequence). The CDR3 reads CASSALTSGRTLNTGELFF. The CDR3 nucleotides read TGTGCCAGCAGTGCCTTGACTAGCGGGAGAACCTTGAACACCGGGGAGCTGTTTTTT.

The chain joins TRBV6-2 or TRBV6-3 to TRBJ1-2; D call uncertain. The germline V gene encodes CDR1 MNHEY and CDR2 SVGEGT. The CDR3 is made up of 15 amino acids. V shed 2 bases and J shed 4 bases, with 14 bases lying between them. CDR3 bases: TGTGCCAGCAGTTACGGAGATCCCGGAGGCTATGGCTACACCTTC. As protein: CASSYGDPGGYGYTF.

CDR3 sequence: CASRNNRNTEAFF. CDR3 DNA sequence: TGTGCCAGCAGGAACAACAGGAACACTGAAGCTTTCTTT. The rearrangement links TRBV2 to TRBJ1-1; D is unresolved. The CDR3 is made up of 13 amino acids. The ends were cut back, 6 bases at V and 1 base at J, with 9 bases in the middle. Germline values: CDR1 SNHLY, CDR2 FYNNEI.